These 12 T cell receptor beta chains came from one sample sequenced in a study of T-cell reconstitution after alpha-beta-depleted transplantation in children. TCRbeta library construction was performed incorporating unique molecular identifiers. TCRdb called the PCR reads again in MiXCR, with one record for every CDR3 protein. The top ten hold roughly a tenth of the sample, which has 250,000 to 350,000 distinct CDR3 sequences, 9.9% seen once. Sequencing was performed on PBMCs from the stem cell graft donor, taken from the stem cell graft. The receptor source for this set is a human donor who donated a stem cell graft to a child with SCID.

This sequence joins TRBV11-2 and TRBJ2-2; D unresolved. CDR1 and CDR2 from the germline V gene are SGHAT and FQNNGV. Trimming took 5 bases from V and 9 from J, leaving 7 bases between them. This CDR3 contains 11 residues. The chain's CDR3 is CASSPARELFF. CDR3 coding DNA: TGTGCCAGCAGCCCCGCCCGGGAGCTGTTTTTT. Full variable domain (rest looked up from reference TRBV11-2 and TRBJ2-2): EAGVAQSPRYKIIEKRQSVAFWCNPISGHATLYWYQQILGQGPKLLIQFQNNGVVDDSQLPKDRFSAERLKGVDSTLKIQPAKLEDSAVYLCASSPARELFFGEGSRLTVL.

The genes are TRBV5-1 and TRBJ2-2; D may match TRBD1 or TRBD2 (5 bases each). The CDR3 consists of 13 residues. Looked up from germline, CDR1 is SGHRS and CDR2 is YFSETQ. Trimming stripped 2 bases from V and 6 bases from J, with 8 bases between. The chain's CDR3 is CASSFRGPGELFF. CDR3 sequence (DNA): TGCGCCAGCAGCTTTAGGGGACCCGGGGAGCTGTTTTTT.

In this sample, this clonotype turned up a few times. The rearrangement links TRBV6-1 to TRBJ2-3; 14 bases fit TRBD2. The CDR3 has 15 amino acids. J gave up 6 bases and V 10 bases, and 9 bases lay outside the gene matches. CDR1 and CDR2 (germline): MNHNS, SASEGT. CDR3 residues: CATRLAGGDWDTQYF. CDR3 bases: TGTGCCACCCGACTAGCGGGGGGGGACTGGGATACGCAGTATTTT.

In this sample, this clonotype turned up a few times. The chain combines TRBV7-9 with TRBJ2-7; 8 bases agree with TRBD2. V gave up 7 bases and J gave up 0 bases; unmatched junction bases: 14. The germline gives CDR1 SEHNR, CDR2 FQNEAQ (reference sequence). The CDR3 spans 17 residues. The CDR3 nucleotides are TGTGCCAGCATTCCTCCCCCAACAGCGGGGGACTCCTACGAGCAGTACTTC. Translated: CASIPPPTAGDSYEQYF. The entire variable domain, with the rest obtained from reference TRBV7-9 and TRBJ2-7, is as follows: DTGVSQNPRHKITKRGQNVTFRCDPISEHNRLYWYRQTLGQGPEFLTYFQNEAQLEKSRLLSDRFSAERPKGSFSTLEIQRTEQGDSAMYLCASIPPPTAGDSYEQYFGPGTRLTVT.

This chain links TRBV6-1 with TRBJ2-1, with TRBD2 identical over 7 bases. CDR3 length equals 12 residues. V lost 10 bases to trimming and J lost 6 bases; unmatched junction nucleotides: 6. The germline V gene encodes CDR1 MNHNS and CDR2 SASEGT. CDR3 sequence reads: CATGLVANEQFF. Written as DNA, the CDR3 is TGTGCCACCGGACTAGTTGCCAATGAGCAGTTCTTC.

This clonotype turned up a few times. The J gene is TRBJ1-1, the V gene TRBV24-1; 7 nucleotides match TRBD1. CDR3 length: 13 residues. V was pared by 7 bases and J by 3 bases, with 4 bases of the junction left unmatched. In germline, CDR1 is KGHDR, CDR2 SFDVKD. The CDR3, as DNA: TGTGCCACCAGGGACAGGTTCTACACTGAAGCTTTCTTT. Its protein product is CATRDRFYTEAFF.

This clonotype was counted between two and nine times. The J gene is TRBJ2-1, the V gene TRBV6-2 or TRBV6-3; 8 nucleotides match TRBD2. This CDR3 is 14 amino acids long. J lost 3 bases, V lost 2 bases, and 0 bases had no gene match. Germline lookup yields CDR1 MNHEY and CDR2 SVGEGT. The CDR3 loop is CASSYREGYNEQFF. CDR3 DNA: TGTGCCAGCAGTTACCGGGAGGGCTACAATGAGCAGTTCTTC.

The table lists this clonotype with a few counts. The chain employs TRBV6-1 and TRBJ1-2; TRBD1 might be the D (5 bases). The CDR3 extends over 13 amino acids. Germline loops: CDR1 MNHNS, CDR2 SASEGT. V lost 2 bases to trimming and J lost 4 bases, with 8 bases between them. CDR3: CASSENQGYGYTF. In DNA, the CDR3 is TGTGCCAGCAGTGAAAACCAGGGCTATGGCTACACCTTC.

This clonotype has a handful of counts. The chain combines TRBV3-1 with TRBJ2-2, with D perhaps TRBD1 or TRBD2 (5 bases each). V was clipped by 2 bases and J by 4 bases, with 17 bases between them. The CDR3 contains 17 residues. Germline V gene sequence: CDR1 LGHDT, CDR2 YNNKEL (reference sequence). CDR3 sequence: CASSQLGSGRSTGELFF. CDR3 DNA: TGTGCCAGCAGCCAATTGGGCTCGGGGCGGAGCACCGGGGAGCTGTTTTTT.

There are many counts of this clonotype. The chain has TRBV20-1 and TRBJ2-1; possible D gene TRBD2, 6 bases. Trimming pared 1 base from V and 4 bases from J, leaving 14 bases between. Germline CDR1 and CDR2: DFQATT and SNEGSKA (reference sequence). The CDR3 totals 15 residues. The chain's CDR3 is CSARALAQSYNEQFF. The CDR3 region has the DNA TGCAGTGCTAGAGCCCTAGCGCAATCGTACAATGAGCAGTTCTTC.

This clonotype was detected only a few times. This chain uses TRBV6-2 or TRBV6-3 with TRBJ2-3, with unresolved D. The germline gives CDR1 MNHEY, CDR2 SVGEGT. This CDR3 contains 17 residues. V dropped 6 bases and J dropped 3 bases, with 22 bases sitting between them. In DNA form, the CDR3 reads TGTGCCAGCAGGGCCCTCGTAGTAGGTAGAGGTACAGATACGCAGTATTTT. Residues: CASRALVVGRGTDTQYF.

This chain connects TRBV11-1 to TRBJ2-6; a possible D gene is TRBD1 (6 bases). CDR3 length equals 19 residues. V was cut by 1 base and J by 0 bases, with 16 bases left in between. Germline V CDR1 and CDR2: SGHAT, FQDESV (reference sequence). In DNA, the CDR3 is TGTGCCAGCAGCTTAGGAGTAGGGACACTCAACTCTGGGGCCAACGTCCTGACTTTC. Protein: CASSLGVGTLNSGANVLTF.